This T cell receptor (beta chain) appears in the sequencing data of a study of long-term antiretroviral therapy in people with HIV. Looking at the study overall: The 2015 recommendation for immediate ART came about a decade after the earliest samples.

immunoSEQ v3.0 was run at survey level. TCRdb's table, derived via immunoSEQ multiplex PCR, lists solely in-frame clones and lacks some. This table has 30,000 or so clones, around 97% appearing once. Study-level results: Repertoires looked antigen-experienced, with only a slight naive shift after ART. Pre-ART expanded clones dominated the repertoire at every time point.

V shed 6 bases and J 4 bases; nucleotides not matched to a gene: 4. The CDR3 length is 15 residues. Germline CDR1 and CDR2: SNHLY and FYNNEI. This clone was seen a single time. As yet, its antigen is unknown. The sequence derives from a man in his thirties or forties with HIV. This sample comprised unsorted PBMCs, obtained 7.6 years after starting antiretroviral therapy. This chain uses TRBV2 with TRBJ2-2; 11 nucleotides agree with TRBD1. This CDR3 reads CASSHGTGGTGELFF. The CDR3 DNA follows: TGTGCCAGCAGCCACGGGACAGGGGGCACCGGGGAGCTGTTTTTT.